These 19 T cell receptor beta chains originate from one sample sequenced in a study of technical replicates of blood from a handful of donors. Produced via immunoSEQ multiplex PCR; TCRdb's table is partial and in-frame only. The repertoire consists of some 70,000 clones, with about nine tenths occurring once and the leading ten covering about 0.39%. Sequencing used T cells isolated from PBMCs. These TCRs come from a human donor in good health.

This chain connects TRBV6-5 to TRBJ1-2, with D perhaps matching TRBD1 (5 bases). The V gene lost 2 bases and the J gene lost 7 bases, with 11 bases spanning the gap. The CDR3 has 13 residues. In germline, CDR1 is MNHEY, CDR2 SVGAGI. The CDR3 is CASSYGRDGGYTF. CDR3 DNA: TGTGCCAGCAGTTACGGCAGGGATGGTGGCTACACCTTC.

The chain recombines TRBV6-1 with TRBJ2-1; the match to TRBD2 covers 11 bases. Germline V lookup: CDR1 MNHNS, CDR2 SASEGT. V gave up 4 bases and J gave up 2 bases; unmatched junction bases: 4. This CDR3 is 16 amino acids long. The CDR3 is CASSVTSGITYNEQFF. The CDR3 DNA is TGTGCCAGCAGTGTGACTAGCGGGATAACCTACAATGAGCAGTTCTTC.

The chain employs TRBV6-1 and TRBJ2-7; a weak D match, TRBD2 (7 bases). Trimming cost V 5 bases and J 5 bases, with 13 bases left between them. The CDR3 sequence is 13 residues long. CDR1 and CDR2 from the germline V gene are MNHNS and SASEGT. CDR3 coding DNA: TGTGCCAGCAGTCGCGAAGGGGGGGACGAGCAGTACTTC. This translates into CASSREGGDEQYF.

This chain uses TRBV19 with TRBJ2-2; weak D call: TRBD2 (5 bases). Germline loops: CDR1 LNHDA, CDR2 SQIVND (reference sequence). This CDR3 region has 11 residues. Trimming took 10 bases from V and 7 from J, leaving 10 bases between them. CDR3 region: CATTAVGELFF. The CDR3 DNA follows: TGTGCCACCACAGCGGTCGGGGAGCTGTTTTTT.

The gene calls are TRBV12-5 and TRBJ2-2, with 9 nucleotides matching TRBD1. J gave up 3 bases and V 7 bases, and 6 bases lay outside the gene matches. The CDR3 sequence is 15 residues long. Germline lookup yields CDR1 LGHNT and CDR2 FRNRAP. The CDR3 loop is CASASGQGYTGELFF. CDR3 bases: TGTGCTAGTGCCTCCGGACAGGGGTACACCGGGGAGCTGTTTTTT.

V is TRBV5-4 and J is TRBJ1-1; perhaps TRBD1 as D (5 bases). This CDR3 has 14 residues. Trimming removed 2 bases from V and 0 bases from J, with 8 bases in between. The germline CDR1 and CDR2 sequences are SGHNT and YYREEE (reference sequence). CDR3 nucleotide sequence: TGTGCCAGCAGCTTAGACAGTATGAACACTGAAGCTTTCTTT. Its translation: CASSLDSMNTEAFF.

The V gene is TRBV6-5, the J gene TRBJ1-3; D is possibly TRBD1 (5 bases). V gave up 5 bases and J gave up 11 bases, with 16 bases separating them. The CDR3 is made up of 13 amino acids. Germline CDR1 is MNHEY and CDR2 is SVGAGI. CDR3 in amino acids: CASSEGTRGAIYF. CDR3 sequence (DNA): TGTGCCAGCAGTGAAGGGACTCGCGGCGCCATATATTTT.

This clone has just a few counts. This chain links TRBV2 with TRBJ2-2; D is perhaps TRBD1 (5 bases). The germline V gene encodes CDR1 SNHLY and CDR2 FYNNEI. Deletions cut 2 bases from V and 6 bases from J, with 16 bases between. The CDR3 runs to 16 residues. The CDR3 DNA sequence: TGTGCCAGCAGTGAAAGGTTTTCGAAACAGGCCGGGGAGCTGTTTTTT. Its protein product is CASSERFSKQAGELFF.

The rearrangement uses TRBV7-3 and TRBJ2-3; 8 bases match TRBD2. With 5 bases clipped from V and 7 bases from J, the junction kept 17 bases outside the gene matches. Germline assignment: CDR1 SGHTA and CDR2 FQGTGA. The CDR3 consists of 17 residues. CDR3 residues: CASSPLISGAIIYTQYF. CDR3 DNA sequence: TGTGCCAGCAGCCCCCTTATTAGCGGGGCCATTATTTATACGCAGTATTTT.

This rearrangement joins TRBV4-1 to TRBJ2-7; 7 nucleotides match TRBD2. The CDR3 extends over 14 amino acids. Germline lookup yields CDR1 MGHRA and CDR2 YSYEKL. V shed 6 bases, J shed 1 base, and the junction held 6 bases outside the gene matches. The CDR3 spells CASRRTSASYEQYF. DNA for the CDR3: TGCGCCAGCAGACGAACTAGCGCATCCTACGAGCAGTACTTC.

The chain has TRBV12-5 and TRBJ2-6, with D possibly matching TRBD1 (5 bases). Germline V gene lookup returns CDR1 LGHNT and CDR2 FRNRAP. The V end was cut by 5 bases, the J end by 5 bases, with 22 bases between. The CDR3 spans 18 residues. CDR3 in amino acids: CASGGANAGQSRANVLTF. Here the CDR3 DNA reads TGTGCTAGTGGTGGCGCCAATGCAGGACAAAGTCGGGCCAACGTCCTGACTTTC.

This rearrangement joins TRBV6-5 to TRBJ2-7, with 7 bases lining up with TRBD1. With 6 bases clipped from V and 6 bases from J, the junction kept 11 bases outside the gene matches. The CDR3 totals 14 residues. Germline V gene lookup returns CDR1 MNHEY and CDR2 SVGAGI. The CDR3 region has the DNA TGTGCCAGCAGACAAGACAGGGTGGGGTTCGAGCAGTACTTC. This encodes CASRQDRVGFEQYF.

The rearrangement joins TRBV27 to TRBJ2-7; 7 positions match TRBD1. Germline-derived CDR1 and CDR2 are MNHEY and SMNVEV (reference sequence). This CDR3 comprises 13 residues. Germline trimming cut 6 bases from V and 3 bases from J; bases unmatched to any gene: 5. The CDR3 sequence: CASSLGTVYEQYF. The CDR3 nucleotides read TGTGCCAGCAGCCTCGGGACAGTCTACGAGCAGTACTTC.

The chain has TRBV5-1 and TRBJ2-5; 9 nucleotides match TRBD2. V gave up 0 bases and J gave up 2 bases; unmatched junction bases: 5. The length of the CDR3 is 16 residues. CDR1 and CDR2 (germline): SGHRS, YFSETQ. The CDR3 sequence is CASSLGSSGMQETQYF. The CDR3 DNA reads as TGCGCCAGCAGCTTGGGGTCTAGCGGGATGCAAGAGACCCAGTACTTC.

The chain carries TRBV9 and TRBJ2-3; 10 bases are a match to TRBD2. There are 16 residues in the CDR3. The ends lost 3 bases at V and 3 bases at J; junction bases unmatched: 7. CDR1 SGDLS and CDR2 YYNGEE come from the germline V gene. This CDR3 is CASSAPSGGGTDTQYF. The CDR3 DNA reads TGTGCCAGCAGCGCCCCTAGCGGGGGAGGGACAGATACGCAGTATTTT. Full variable domain (outside the CDR3, taken from reference TRBV9 and TRBJ2-3): DSGVTQTPKHLITATGQRVTLRCSPRSGDLSVYWYQQSLDQGLQFLIQYYNGEERAKGNILERFSAQQFPDLHSELNLSSLELGDSALYFCASSAPSGGGTDTQYFGPGTRLTVL.

The rearrangement uses TRBV11-3 and TRBJ2-2, with D possibly being TRBD2 (5 bases). This CDR3 spans 15 amino acids. Trimming cost V 3 bases and J 4 bases, with 12 bases left between them. Germline CDR1 reads SGHNT; CDR2 reads YENEEA. This CDR3 reads CASSFSGSGTGELFF. CDR3 in DNA: TGTGCCAGCAGCTTTTCGGGATCGGGCACCGGGGAGCTGTTTTTT.

The chain carries TRBV5-6 and TRBJ2-1, with 7 bases identical to TRBD2. The length of the CDR3 is 14 residues. Germline assignment: CDR1 SGHDT and CDR2 YYEEEE. The V and J ends lost 7 bases and 4 bases, in that order; junction bases with no gene match: 8. Here the CDR3 DNA reads TGTGCCAGCGAGTCTAGCGGCCTATACAATGAGCAGTTCTTC. Encoded protein: CASESSGLYNEQFF.

The V gene is TRBV7-9, the J gene TRBJ1-3; weak D call: TRBD1 (6 bases). Per the germline V gene, CDR1 is SEHNR and CDR2 is FQNEAQ (reference sequence). The CDR3 has 13 residues. V was shortened by 6 bases and J by 3 bases, with 9 bases between the two germline ends. The DNA of the CDR3 is TGTGCCAGCAGTGTAGGGGGTGGAAACACCATATATTTT. Its protein is CASSVGGGNTIYF.

The V gene is TRBV7-9, the J gene TRBJ2-2, with D maybe TRBD2 (6 bases). The germline V and J ends were trimmed by 3 bases and 0 bases, with 8 bases remaining between them. This CDR3 has 15 amino acids. The germline V gene has CDR1 SEHNR and CDR2 FQNEAQ (reference sequence). The CDR3 coding sequence is TGTGCCAGCAGCTTTAGCGGACCGAACACCGGGGAGCTGTTTTTT. Amino acid sequence: CASSFSGPNTGELFF.